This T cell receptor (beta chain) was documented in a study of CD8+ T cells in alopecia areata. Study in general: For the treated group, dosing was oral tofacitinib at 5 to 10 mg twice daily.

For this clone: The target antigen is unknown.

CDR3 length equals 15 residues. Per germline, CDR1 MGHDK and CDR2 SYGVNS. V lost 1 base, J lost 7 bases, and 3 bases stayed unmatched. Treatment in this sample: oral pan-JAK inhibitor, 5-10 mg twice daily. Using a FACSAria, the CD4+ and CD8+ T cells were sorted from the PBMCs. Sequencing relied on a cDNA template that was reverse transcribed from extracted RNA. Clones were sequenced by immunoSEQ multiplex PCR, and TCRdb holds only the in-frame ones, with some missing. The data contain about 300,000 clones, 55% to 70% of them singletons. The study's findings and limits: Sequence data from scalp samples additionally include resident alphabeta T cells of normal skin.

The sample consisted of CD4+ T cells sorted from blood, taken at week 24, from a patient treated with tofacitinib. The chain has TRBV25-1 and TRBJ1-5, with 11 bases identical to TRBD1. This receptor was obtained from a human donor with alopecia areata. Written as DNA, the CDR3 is TGTGCCAGCAGTGAATCGGGACAGGGGGTACAGCCCCAGCATTTT. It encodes CASSESGQGVQPQHF.